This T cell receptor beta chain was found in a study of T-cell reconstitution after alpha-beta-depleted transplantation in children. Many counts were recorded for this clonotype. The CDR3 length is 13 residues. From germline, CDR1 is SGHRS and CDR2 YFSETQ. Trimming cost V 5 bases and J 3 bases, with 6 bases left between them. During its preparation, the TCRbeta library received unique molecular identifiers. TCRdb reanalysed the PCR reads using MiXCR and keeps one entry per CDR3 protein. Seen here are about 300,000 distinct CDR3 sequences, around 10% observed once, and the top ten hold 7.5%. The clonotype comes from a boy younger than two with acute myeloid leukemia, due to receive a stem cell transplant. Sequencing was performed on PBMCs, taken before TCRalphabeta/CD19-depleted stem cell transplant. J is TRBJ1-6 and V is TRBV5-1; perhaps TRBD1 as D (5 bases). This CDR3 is CASRGDYNSPLHF. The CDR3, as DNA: TGCGCCAGCAGGGGGGACTATAATTCACCCCTCCACTTT.